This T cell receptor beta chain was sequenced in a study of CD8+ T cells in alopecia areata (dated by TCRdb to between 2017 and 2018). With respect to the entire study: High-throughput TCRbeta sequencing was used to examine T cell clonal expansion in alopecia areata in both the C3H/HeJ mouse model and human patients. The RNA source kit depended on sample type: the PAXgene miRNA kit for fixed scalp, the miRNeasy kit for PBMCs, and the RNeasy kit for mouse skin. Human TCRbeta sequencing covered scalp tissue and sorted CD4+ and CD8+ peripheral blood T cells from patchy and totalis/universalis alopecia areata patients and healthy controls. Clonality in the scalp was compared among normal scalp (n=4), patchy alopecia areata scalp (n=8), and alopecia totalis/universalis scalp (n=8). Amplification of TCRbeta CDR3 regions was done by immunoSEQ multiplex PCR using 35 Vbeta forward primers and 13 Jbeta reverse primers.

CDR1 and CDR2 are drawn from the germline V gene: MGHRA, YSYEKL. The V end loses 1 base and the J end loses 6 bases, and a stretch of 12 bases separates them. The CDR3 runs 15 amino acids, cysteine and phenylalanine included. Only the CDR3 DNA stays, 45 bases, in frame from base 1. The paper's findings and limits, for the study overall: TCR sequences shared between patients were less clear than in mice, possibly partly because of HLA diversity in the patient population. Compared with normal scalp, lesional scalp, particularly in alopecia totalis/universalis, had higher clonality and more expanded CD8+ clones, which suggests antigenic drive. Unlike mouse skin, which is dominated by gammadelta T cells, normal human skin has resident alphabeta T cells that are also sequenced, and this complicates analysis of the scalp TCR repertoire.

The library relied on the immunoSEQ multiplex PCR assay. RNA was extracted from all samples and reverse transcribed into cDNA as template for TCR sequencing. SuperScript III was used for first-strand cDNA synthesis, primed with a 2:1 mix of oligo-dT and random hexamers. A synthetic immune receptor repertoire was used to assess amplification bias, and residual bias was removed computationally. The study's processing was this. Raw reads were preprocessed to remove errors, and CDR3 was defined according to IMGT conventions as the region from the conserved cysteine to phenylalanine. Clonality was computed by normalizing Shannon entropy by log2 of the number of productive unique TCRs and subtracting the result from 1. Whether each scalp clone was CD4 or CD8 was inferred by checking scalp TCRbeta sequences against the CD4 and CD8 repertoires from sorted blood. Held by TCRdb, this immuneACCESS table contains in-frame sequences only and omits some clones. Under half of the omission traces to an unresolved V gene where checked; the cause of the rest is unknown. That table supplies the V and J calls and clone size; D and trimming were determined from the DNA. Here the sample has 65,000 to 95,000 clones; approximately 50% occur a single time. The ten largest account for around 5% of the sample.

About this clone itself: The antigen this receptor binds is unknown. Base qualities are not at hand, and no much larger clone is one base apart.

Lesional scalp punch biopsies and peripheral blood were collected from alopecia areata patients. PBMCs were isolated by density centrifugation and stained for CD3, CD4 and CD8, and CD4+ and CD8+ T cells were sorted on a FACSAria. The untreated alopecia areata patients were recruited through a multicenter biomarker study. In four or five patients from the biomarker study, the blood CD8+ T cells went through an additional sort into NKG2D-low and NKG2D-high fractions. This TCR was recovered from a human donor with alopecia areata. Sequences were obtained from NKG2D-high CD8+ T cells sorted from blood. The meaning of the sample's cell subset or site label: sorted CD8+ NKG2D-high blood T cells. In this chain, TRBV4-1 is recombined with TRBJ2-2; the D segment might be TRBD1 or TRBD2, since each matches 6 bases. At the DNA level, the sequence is TGCGCCAGCAGCCAAGTACAGGGAGGTCCCGGGGAGCTGTTTTTT. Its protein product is CASSQVQGGPGELFF.